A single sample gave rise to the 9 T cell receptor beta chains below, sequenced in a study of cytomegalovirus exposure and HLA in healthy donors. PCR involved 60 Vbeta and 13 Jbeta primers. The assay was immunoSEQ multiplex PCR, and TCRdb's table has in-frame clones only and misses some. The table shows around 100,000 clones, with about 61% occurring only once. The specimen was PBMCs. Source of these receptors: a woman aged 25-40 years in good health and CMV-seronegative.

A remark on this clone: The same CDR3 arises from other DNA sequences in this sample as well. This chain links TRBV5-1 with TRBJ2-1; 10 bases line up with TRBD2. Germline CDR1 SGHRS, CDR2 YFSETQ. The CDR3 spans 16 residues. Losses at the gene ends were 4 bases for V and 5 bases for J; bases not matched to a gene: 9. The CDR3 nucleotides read TGCGCCAGCAGCGTGACACGGCTAGCGGGGGACAATGAGCAGTTCTTC. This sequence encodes CASSVTRLAGDNEQFF.

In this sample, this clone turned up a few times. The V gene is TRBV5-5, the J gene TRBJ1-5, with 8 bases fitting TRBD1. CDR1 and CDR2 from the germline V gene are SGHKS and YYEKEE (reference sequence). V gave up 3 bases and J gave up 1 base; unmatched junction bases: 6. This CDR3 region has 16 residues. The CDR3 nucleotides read TGTGCCAGCAGCTCCGCAAGACAGGGGAGCAATCAGCCCCAGCATTTT. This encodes CASSSARQGSNQPQHF.

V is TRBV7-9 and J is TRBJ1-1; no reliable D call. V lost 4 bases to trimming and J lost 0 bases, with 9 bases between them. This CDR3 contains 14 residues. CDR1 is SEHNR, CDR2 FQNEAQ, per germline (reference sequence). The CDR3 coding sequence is TGTGCCAGCAGCTCTCAACAGCTGAACACTGAAGCTTTCTTT. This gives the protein CASSSQQLNTEAFF.

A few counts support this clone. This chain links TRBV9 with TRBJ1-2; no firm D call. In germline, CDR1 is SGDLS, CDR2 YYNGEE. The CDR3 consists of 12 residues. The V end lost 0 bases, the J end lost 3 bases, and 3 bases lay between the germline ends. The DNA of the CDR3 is TGTGCCAGCAGCGTAGGAGACTATGGCTACACCTTC. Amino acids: CASSVGDYGYTF.

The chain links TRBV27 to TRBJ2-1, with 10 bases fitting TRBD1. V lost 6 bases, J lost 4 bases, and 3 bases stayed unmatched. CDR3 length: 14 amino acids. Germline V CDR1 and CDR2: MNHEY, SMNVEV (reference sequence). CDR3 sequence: CASRPGQGYNEQFF. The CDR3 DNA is TGTGCCAGCAGACCGGGACAGGGGTACAATGAGCAGTTCTTC.

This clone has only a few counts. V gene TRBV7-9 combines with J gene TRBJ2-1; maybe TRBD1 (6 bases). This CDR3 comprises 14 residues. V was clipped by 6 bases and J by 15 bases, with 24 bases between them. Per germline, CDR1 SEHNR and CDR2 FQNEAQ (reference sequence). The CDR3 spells CASSRGSRGSMGFF. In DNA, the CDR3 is TGTGCCAGCAGTAGGGGGAGTCGGGGCTCGATGGGGTTCTTC. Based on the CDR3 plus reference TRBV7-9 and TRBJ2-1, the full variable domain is DTGVSQNPRHKITKRGQNVTFRCDPISEHNRLYWYRQTLGQGPEFLTYFQNEAQLEKSRLLSDRFSAERPKGSFSTLEIQRTEQGDSAMYLCASSRGSRGSMGFFGPGTRLTVL.

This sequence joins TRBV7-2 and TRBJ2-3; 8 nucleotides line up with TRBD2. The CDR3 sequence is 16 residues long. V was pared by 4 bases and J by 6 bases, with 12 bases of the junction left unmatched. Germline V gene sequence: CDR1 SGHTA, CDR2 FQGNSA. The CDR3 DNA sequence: TGTGCCAGCAGCTCCGGACTAGCCGGGGGATTCGATACGCAGTATTTT. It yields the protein CASSSGLAGGFDTQYF.

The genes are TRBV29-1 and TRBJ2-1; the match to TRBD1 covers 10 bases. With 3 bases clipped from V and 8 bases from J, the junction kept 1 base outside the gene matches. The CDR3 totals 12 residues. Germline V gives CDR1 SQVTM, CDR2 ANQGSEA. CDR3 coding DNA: TGCAGCGTTGAGGGGACAGGGGATGAGCAGTTCTTC. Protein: CSVEGTGDEQFF.

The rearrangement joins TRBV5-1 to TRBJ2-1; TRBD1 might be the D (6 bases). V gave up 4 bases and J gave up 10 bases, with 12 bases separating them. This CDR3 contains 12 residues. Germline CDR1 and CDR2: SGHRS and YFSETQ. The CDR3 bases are TGCGCCAGCAGCCGGGACATGGGGGAGCAGTTCTTC. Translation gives CASSRDMGEQFF.